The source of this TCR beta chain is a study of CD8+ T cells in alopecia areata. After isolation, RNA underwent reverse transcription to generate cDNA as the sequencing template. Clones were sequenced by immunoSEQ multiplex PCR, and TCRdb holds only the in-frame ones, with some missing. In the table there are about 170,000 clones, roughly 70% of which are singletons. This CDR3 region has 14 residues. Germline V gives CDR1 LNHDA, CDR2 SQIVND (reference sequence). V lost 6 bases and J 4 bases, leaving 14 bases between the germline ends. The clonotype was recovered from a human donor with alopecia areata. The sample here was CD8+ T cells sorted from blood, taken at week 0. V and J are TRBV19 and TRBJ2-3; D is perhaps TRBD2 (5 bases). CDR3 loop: CASRTGFSADTQYF. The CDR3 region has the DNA TGTGCCAGTAGGACGGGGTTTTCGGCAGATACGCAGTATTTT.